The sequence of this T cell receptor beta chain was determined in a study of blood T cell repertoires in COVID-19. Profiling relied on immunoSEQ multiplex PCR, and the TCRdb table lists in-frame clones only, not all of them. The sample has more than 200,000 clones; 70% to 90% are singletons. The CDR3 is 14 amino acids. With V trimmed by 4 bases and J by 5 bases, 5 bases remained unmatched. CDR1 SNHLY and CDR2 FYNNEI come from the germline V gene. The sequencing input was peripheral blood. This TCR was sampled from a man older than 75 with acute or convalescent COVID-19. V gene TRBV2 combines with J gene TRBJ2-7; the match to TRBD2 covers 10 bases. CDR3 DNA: TGTGCCAGCAGTGGCGCTAGCGGGAGCCACGAGCAGTACTTC. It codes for CASSGASGSHEQYF.